This T cell receptor beta chain was sequenced for a study of cytomegalovirus exposure and HLA in healthy donors (dated by TCRdb to 2016 to 2017). With regard to the full study: An earlier analysis of roughly 630 of the donors reported roughly 300 Gb of sequence data and 117 million unique TCR beta sequences from 150 million to 200 million T cells. An earlier analysis of some 600 of the donors applied high-throughput TCR beta sequencing to assess whether each TCR beta V gene segment acted as functional or pseudogenic. Across some 400 genotyped donors of the cohort, an average of roughly 200,000 unique TCR beta nucleotide sequences per donor were sequenced, and about a sixth of those sequences were non-productive. About five DR-DQ haplotypes were treated as single units for association and clustering because of strong linkage in the cohort. A later analysis re-analyzed previously published TCR beta repertoires from 500 to 700 donors and added high-resolution HLA genotyping to study TCR occurrence patterns. HLA typing covered class I and class II loci at four-digit resolution. The study aimed to test whether signatures of past pathogen exposure could be identified by cataloging public T cell receptors. Of the 300 to 450 genotyped donors, 65% to 90% fell in the genetic ancestry cluster associated with self-reported Caucasian donors. A later genetic analysis used genome-wide SNP genotypes for about 60% of the roughly 670 donors, treating that subset as a discovery cohort. The study combined high-throughput TCR immunosequencing, statistical association of individual TCRs with disease status, and machine learning to predict cytomegalovirus infection status. An early release covering approximately 600 HLA-typed donors comprised approximately 300 gigabases of sequencing data and tens of millions of unique TCR sequences. All discovery cohort repertoires had been generated on a single sequencing platform. Donor age, sex, ethnicity and CMV serostatus were collected together with the repertoire data. A separate validation cohort of roughly 120 different subjects was used in addition to the 666-subject first cohort. Typing coverage differed by locus: A, B, C, DRB1 and DQB1 were typed in about 620-640 donors, DQA1 in about 500, DPA1 in some 610, and DPB1 in around 490. The study used immunosequencing to profile the T cell repertoires of some 600 subjects and linked those repertoires to cytomegalovirus serostatus. The later analysis used no new phenotypic data to find candidate immune exposures, relying instead on TCR beta sequences and their occurrence across donors.

This clone was detected only a few times. Which antigen it targets is not known. No base quality values were provided; no much bigger clone lies one nucleotide off. The investigation overall reported the following: Broadly in line with IMGT annotations, most TCR beta V segments showed up in productive rearrangements about 90% or about 30% of the time in an earlier analysis of 450 to 750 of the donors. Specific HLA alleles were associated with 15,000 to 20,000 TCR beta sequences at a false discovery rate of 0.05 in a later analysis. In a later analysis, several top co-occurrence clusters were reported to appear linked to parvovirus B19, influenza, CMV and Epstein-Barr virus. CMV serostatus was the only immune exposure information available for the cohort. A later analysis found that most CMV-associated TCR beta chains appeared HLA-restricted, with HLA associations seemingly driven largely by CMV exposure. The authors suggested that the approach could potentially be generalized to other disease states and immunological phenotypes. The 87-base-pair reads could not distinguish some IMGT-functional V segments, including TRBV6-2 and TRBV6-3, so those segments were excluded. A later analysis found that TCR association rates varied across HLA loci, with DRB1 alleles showing the most associated TCRs and HLA-C alleles the fewest. A further reported finding was that TCR beta sequences accurately predicted the HLA-A and HLA-B alleles for most subjects in the first cohort. Assigning TCR associations to individual alleles was difficult when HLA alleles, especially DR and DQ, strongly co-occurred. The presence/absence analyses assumed that sequencing depth was roughly uniform across donors, and that assumption may not be true. Linkage disequilibrium might explain the correlated functional status among segregating V segments, but an unknown experimental factor could not be ruled out. A later analysis found that HLA-associated TCR beta chains were more clonally expanded and had lower generation probabilities than equally common non-associated chains. Cytomegalovirus status was reported to be diagnosed by the classifier with high specificity and sensitivity in both the original and validation cohorts. Because some donors lacked HLA typing at each locus, the association tests relied only on the typed subset. Only TCR beta chains were sequenced in this cohort, and the absence of alpha or paired-chain data limited detectable features. While some public TCRs were present in many individuals, most TCR sequences turned up only very rarely across donors. About 17 rarely observed V segments, including chromosome 9 orphons, were excluded from the earlier analysis of about 500 of the donors because counts were too low. An association between a missense DCLRE1C variant and V-gene and J-gene trimming of TCR beta chains was found in a later genetic analysis and replicated in an independent cohort. According to a later genetic analysis, donors in an Asian-associated ancestry cluster had fewer N-insertions in productive TCRs than the roughly 700-donor mean. In vitro tests confirmed that three of the cytomegalovirus-associated TCR beta chains recognize cytomegalovirus antigens. The study listed 150 to 200 TCR beta chains as associated with cytomegalovirus. A cluster of highly shared sequence variants was judged likely to be a technical artifact of the sequencing pipeline.

Library construction relied on the immunoSEQ multiplex PCR assay. For the multiplex PCR, a mixture combining 60 forward primers for TCR Vbeta segments and 13 reverse primers for TCR Jbeta segments was used. Amplification of the CDR3 region of rearranged TCR beta genes was performed with a multiplex PCR assay on genomic DNA. The Illumina HiSeq System was used to sequence the amplified TCR beta libraries as 87-base-pair reads. Per the source publication's procedure: In a later analysis, tens of millions of unique TCR beta chains were counted across the 666 repertoires, and roughly 10 million of these chains were shared by at least two donors. To remove PCR and sequencing errors, raw reads were error-corrected and collapsed into unique sequences using a nearest-neighbor algorithm that merged closely related sequences. Alignment of CDR3 sequences to IMGT reference sequences was used to assign V, D and J gene segments. For a sequence to be retained, a match of at least six nucleotides was required to both a V gene segment and a J gene segment. A rearrangement counted as productive if the CDR3 had no stop codons and remained in frame with V and J, and every other rearrangement counted as non-productive. Following IMGT convention, CDR3 was defined as the stretch from the second conserved V-encoded cysteine up to the conserved J-encoded phenylalanine. The earlier analysis of about 610 of the donors excluded sequences that lacked an unambiguous match to a single V gene segment. An earlier analysis of a few hundred of the donors classified V segments as functional when productive rearrangements were above 56.7% and as segregating when the standard deviation between donors was above 5%. To diagnose cytomegalovirus status from the catalog of TCR beta chain sequences, a statistical classification framework was built. A later analysis assigned V and J genes by comparing TCR nucleotide sequences with IMGT/GENE-DB human TR gene sequences. The TCRdist pipeline was used in a later analysis to assign CDR3 sequences and most-parsimonious VDJ recombination scenarios. In a later analysis, every TCR beta chain was defined by the combination of its CDR3 amino acid sequence and its V-gene family, and reads without a unique V-gene family were dropped. To address suspected cross-contamination and a sequencing artifact, a later analysis removed under 600 highly shared, low-generation-probability nucleotide sequences. A later analysis calculated a clonal expansion index for each public chain from normalized within-repertoire ranks of inferred template counts. A later analysis computed generation probabilities with a VDJ recombination model fitted to out-of-frame rearrangements, and checked the results against IGoR. Hypergeometric tests were used in a later analysis to score TCR-TCR, TCR-HLA and TCR-CMV co-occurrence, with a repertoire-size bias correction applied to the TCR pairs. To estimate false discovery rates, a later analysis permuted the HLA or CMV assignments 20 times. In a later analysis, co-occurring TCRs were grouped using DBSCAN, and TCRdist sequence similarity was added for clustering within HLA-allele-positive subsets. Co-occurrence clustering excluded repertoires with fewer than 30,000 or more than 120,000 public chains, plus five with anomalous nucleotide sharing. Imported from immuneACCESS, the table was reduced by TCRdb to in-frame sequences with V and J called. These copies leave out some clones; in studies compared against another copy, an unresolved V gene accounts for under half, and the cause of the remainder is not known. From that table come the V and J calls and clone size; the DNA was used to work out D and trimming. The sample table contains 100,000 to 150,000 clones; only one count was recorded for 80% of them. The leading ten clones occupy 1% of the sample.

The cohort was made up of approximately 670 healthy bone marrow donors. At the time of sampling, all cohort members were nominally healthy, though unrecorded immune exposures were likely present. The donor tested CMV seronegative and was one of the 352 seronegative cohort members. Each donor provided a peripheral blood sample, and peripheral blood mononuclear cells were used for TCR beta sequencing. Genomic DNA extraction from the blood cell samples was performed with the Qiagen DNeasy Blood Extraction Kit. From cysteine to phenylalanine, the CDR3 is 15 amino acids long. The sequence is cut down to CDR3 DNA, 45 bases in frame from base 1. V drops 2 bases and J drops 5 bases, leaving 14 bases in between. The germline V gene provides CDR1 MGHDK and CDR2 SYGVNS.

The source is a man aged 40-55 years in good health and CMV-seronegative. The chain links TRBV25-1 with TRBJ2-3; a weak D assignment points to TRBD2 (7 bases agree). Sequencing was carried out using PBMCs. The DNA is TGTGCCAGCAGTGAAACCCGGGGGGCAGGAGATACGCAGTATTTT. Its product reads: CASSETRGAGDTQYF.